Listed below are T cell receptor beta chains from one sample, sequenced in a study of cytomegalovirus exposure and HLA in healthy donors. The protocol was immunoSEQ multiplex PCR, while the TCRdb copy is restricted to in-frame clones and leaves out a portion. The table has about 120,000 clones, 75% to 90% seen once. Sequenced sample: PBMCs. The receptors were sampled from a man aged 45-65 years in good health and CMV-seronegative. The CDR3 runs from the conserved cysteine through the conserved F or W. Fields, in order: D gene, clone size, J gene, V gene, CDR3 protein, CDR3 DNA. The D gene is left open where the match is weak. Rows give clone size only sometimes, using once, few, many, or a class for an expanded clone.

D gene: -; clone size: -; J gene: TRBJ2-3; V gene: TRBV28; CDR3 protein: CASSSETRWPADTQYF; CDR3 DNA: TGTGCCAGCAGTTCGGAGACTAGGTGGCCGGCAGATACGCAGTATTTT
D gene: -; clone size: -; J gene: TRBJ2-2; V gene: TRBV5-6; CDR3 protein: CASSPAGWQGLGNGELFF; CDR3 DNA: TGTGCCAGCAGCCCCGCCGGGTGGCAGGGACTCGGAAACGGGGAGCTGTTTTTT
D gene: TRBD1; clone size: -; J gene: TRBJ2-2; V gene: TRBV19; CDR3 protein: CASSTRTGLGGAPGELFF; CDR3 DNA: TGTGCCAGTAGTACCAGGACAGGCCTAGGAGGCGCCCCCGGGGAGCTGTTTTTT
D gene: -; clone size: -; J gene: TRBJ1-4; V gene: TRBV19; CDR3 protein: CASSIGRSNEKLFF; CDR3 DNA: TGTGCCAGTAGTATTGGGCGTTCGAATGAAAAACTGTTTTTT
D gene: TRBD2; clone size: -; J gene: TRBJ2-5; V gene: TRBV4-2; CDR3 protein: CASSQDQRGRAETQYF; CDR3 DNA: TGTGCCAGCAGCCAAGACCAAAGAGGGAGGGCCGAGACCCAGTACTTC
D gene: -; clone size: -; J gene: TRBJ2-1; V gene: TRBV12-5; CDR3 protein: CASGLPWGEQFF; CDR3 DNA: TGTGCTAGTGGTTTGCCCTGGGGCGAGCAGTTCTTC
D gene: -; clone size: -; J gene: TRBJ2-1; V gene: TRBV6-5; CDR3 protein: CASSDTQGEQFF; CDR3 DNA: TGTGCCAGCAGCGATACCCAGGGTGAGCAGTTCTTC
D gene: TRBD1; clone size: -; J gene: TRBJ1-4; V gene: TRBV6-6; CDR3 protein: CASKDRGWEKLFF; CDR3 DNA: TGTGCCAGCAAAGACAGGGGCTGGGAAAAACTGTTTTTT
D gene: TRBD1; clone size: -; J gene: TRBJ2-7; V gene: TRBV25-1; CDR3 protein: CASSAPGGRQYF; CDR3 DNA: TGTGCCAGCAGTGCCCCAGGGGGAAGACAGTACTTC
D gene: -; clone size: once; J gene: TRBJ2-7; V gene: TRBV29-1; CDR3 protein: CSVGTPRRYEQYF; CDR3 DNA: TGCAGCGTCGGGACACCCCGGCGTTACGAGCAGTACTTC
D gene: -; clone size: -; J gene: TRBJ1-5; V gene: TRBV7-9; CDR3 protein: CASRPGANQPQHF; CDR3 DNA: TGTGCCAGCCGACCGGGTGCCAATCAGCCCCAGCATTTT
D gene: TRBD1; clone size: -; J gene: TRBJ1-2; V gene: TRBV27; CDR3 protein: CASSNPGQANYGYTF; CDR3 DNA: TGTGCCAGCAGCAATCCGGGACAGGCTAACTATGGCTACACCTTC
D gene: -; clone size: -; J gene: TRBJ1-1; V gene: TRBV28; CDR3 protein: CASSPAGRMNTEAFF; CDR3 DNA: TGTGCCAGCAGTCCCGCGGGACGGATGAACACTGAAGCTTTCTTT
D gene: TRBD1; clone size: -; J gene: TRBJ2-5; V gene: TRBV7-3; CDR3 protein: CASSSGPPGGETQYF; CDR3 DNA: TGTGCCAGCAGCTCAGGGCCTCCAGGGGGAGAGACCCAGTACTTC